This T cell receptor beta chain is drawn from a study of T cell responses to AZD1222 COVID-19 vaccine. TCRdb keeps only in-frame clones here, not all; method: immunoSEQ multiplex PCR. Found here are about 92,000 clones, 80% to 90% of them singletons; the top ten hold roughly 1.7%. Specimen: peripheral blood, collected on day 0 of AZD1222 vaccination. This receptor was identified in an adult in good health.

CDR3 protein: CASRGGRGDEQFF. The CDR3 bases are TGTGCCAGCAGGGGAGGGCGGGGTGATGAGCAGTTCTTC. This chain uses TRBV2 with TRBJ2-1, with 7 bases lining up with TRBD2. CDR1 and CDR2 (germline): SNHLY, FYNNEI. Trimming removed 6 bases from V and 8 bases from J; junction bases left unmatched: 7. The CDR3 has 13 residues.